Listed here are 28 T cell receptor beta chains from one sample, sequenced in a study of early T cells in non-severe SARS-CoV-2 infection. TCRdb reanalysed the 5' RACE reads using MiXCR and keeps one entry per CDR3 protein. The table records approximately 89,000 distinct CDR3 sequences, roughly 13% of them present only once. The sequenced sample was whole blood. The receptors were gathered from an adult who was a healthcare worker with PCR-confirmed SARS-CoV-2 infection or an uninfected control (not recorded which).

This clonotype was detected ten times or more. This chain joins TRBV7-9 and TRBJ2-5; 7 nucleotides agree with TRBD1. Trimming at V came to 4 bases and at J to 2 bases, leaving 4 bases not matched to a gene. The CDR3 consists of 14 residues. Germline loops: CDR1 SEHNR, CDR2 FQNEAQ (reference sequence). The CDR3 DNA reads TGTGCCAGCAGCTGGGGGACAGATCAAGAGACCCAGTACTTC. Translated: CASSWGTDQETQYF.

The sample holds many counts of this clonotype. The J gene is TRBJ2-1, the V gene TRBV12-3 or TRBV12-4; tentative D call: TRBD1 (6 bases). Deletions cut 4 bases from V and 1 base from J, with 8 bases between. The CDR3 totals 14 residues. The CDR3 sequence is CASSSGVSYNEQFF. The DNA for the CDR3 is TGTGCCAGCAGTTCAGGGGTGTCCTACAATGAGCAGTTCTTC.

This clonotype was detected only a few times. In DNA, the CDR3 is TGTGCCAGCAGTTTGACAGAGTCCTTGAACACTGAAGCTTTCTTT. Translating gives CASSLTESLNTEAFF. The chain uses TRBV6-6 and TRBJ1-1; possible D gene TRBD1, 5 bases. Trimming took 4 bases from V and 0 from J, leaving 12 bases between them. The CDR3 sequence is 15 residues long. CDR1 MNHNY and CDR2 SVGAGI come from the germline V gene (reference sequence).

This clonotype was counted at least ten times. The chain uses TRBV20-1 and TRBJ1-5; D is undetermined. Per germline, CDR1 DFQATT and CDR2 SNEGSKA (reference sequence). V shed 6 bases and J shed 6 bases, with 15 bases lying between them. This CDR3 is built from 13 residues. CDR3 protein: CSAPRGGGQPQHF. In DNA form, the CDR3 reads TGCAGTGCCCCACGGGGTGGCGGTCAGCCCCAGCATTTT.

This clonotype was counted a few times. This rearrangement joins TRBV5-1 to TRBJ1-6; no firm D call. With 2 bases removed from V and 7 bases from J, the gap between germline ends came to 10 bases. This CDR3 comprises 14 residues. CDR1 and CDR2 (germline): SGHRS, YFSETQ. CDR3: CASSFRSGNSPLHF. For the CDR3, the DNA is TGCGCCAGCAGCTTTCGCTCTGGAAATTCACCCCTCCACTTT.

V is TRBV12-2 and J is TRBJ2-1; TRBD1, the table's D call, was not compared with the DNA. TRBV12-2 is classified as a pseudogene. This CDR3 has 17 amino acids. The CDR3 DNA reads TGTGCAAGTCGCTTAGCGAACCGCCCGACAGTTTACAATGAGCAGTTCTTC. It codes for CASRLANRPTVYNEQFF.

This clonotype was observed at least ten times. The rearrangement joins TRBV11-1 to TRBJ1-1; tentatively, D is TRBD1 (5 bases). The germline V gene encodes CDR1 SGHAT and CDR2 FQDESV (reference sequence). Deletions cut 5 bases from V and 0 bases from J, with 13 bases between. This CDR3 comprises 15 residues. Here the CDR3 reads CASSPGTWVNTEAFF. The CDR3 region has the DNA TGTGCCAGCAGCCCGGGGACGTGGGTGAACACTGAAGCTTTCTTT.

This clonotype was observed many times. V and J are TRBV7-6 and TRBJ2-4, with 9 positions matching TRBD2. With V trimmed by 2 bases and J by 2 bases, 10 bases remained unmatched. The CDR3 sequence is 18 residues long. CDR1 is SGHVS, CDR2 FNYEAQ, per germline. The DNA for the CDR3 is TGTGCCAGCAGCTTATCGGCGGGGGGGCCTTCTTCCAAAAACATTCAGTACTTC. Translation gives CASSLSAGGPSSKNIQYF.

This clonotype was observed a few times. J is TRBJ2-2 and V is TRBV12-5; 7 positions agree with TRBD2. CDR1 and CDR2 (germline): LGHNT, FRNRAP. The V segment lost 3 bases and the J segment 6 bases; nucleotides outside the gene matches: 10. The CDR3 runs to 16 residues. CDR3 sequence (DNA): TGTGCTAGTGGTTTAAAAGCGGGGAGGGTTTCCGGGGAGCTGTTTTTT. Amino acid sequence: CASGLKAGRVSGELFF.

A few counts support this clonotype. CDR3 DNA sequence: TGTGCCTGGAGTTTGAGGATGAACACTGAAGCTTTCTTT. Translation gives CAWSLRMNTEAFF. The J gene is TRBJ1-1, the V gene TRBV30, with unresolved D. CDR3 length equals 13 residues. V shed 2 bases and J shed 0 bases, with 7 bases lying between them. Germline V gives CDR1 GTSNPN, CDR2 SVGIG (reference sequence).

This clonotype showed up just once. One end of the junction does not line up with germline, which may come from a read error. The chain carries TRBV29-1 and TRBJ2-1, with D unclear. The CDR3 extends over 12 amino acids. CDR1 is SQVTM and CDR2 is ANQGSEA in the germline V gene. CDR3 DNA: TGCACCTCCCTCCCAGGAGACAATGAGCAGCTCTTC. Its protein product is CTSLPGDNEQLF.

This clonotype was counted between two and nine times. The chain links TRBV2 to TRBJ1-4; D is undetermined. Germline V gene lookup returns CDR1 SNHLY and CDR2 FYNNEI. V lost 3 bases and J lost 8, with 16 bases in between. This CDR3 region has 15 residues. CDR3 protein: CASSEMWGGGEKLFF. The DNA of the CDR3 is TGTGCCAGCAGTGAGATGTGGGGTGGCGGAGAAAAACTGTTTTTT.

This chain joins TRBV7-9 and TRBJ1-2; D call uncertain. Germline V lookup: CDR1 SEHNR, CDR2 FQNEAQ (reference sequence). The CDR3 consists of 16 residues. The ends were cut back, 4 bases at V and 0 bases at J, with 15 bases in the middle. The CDR3 loop reads CASSSPITVSNYGYTF. The CDR3 bases are TGTGCCAGCAGCTCGCCTATAACAGTCTCTAACTATGGCTACACCTTC.

This chain uses TRBV9 with TRBJ1-2; a weak D match, TRBD1 (6 bases). Germline CDR1 and CDR2: SGDLS and YYNGEE. The CDR3 is made up of 12 amino acids. The V gene lost 7 bases and the J gene lost 2 bases, with 9 bases spanning the gap. The CDR3 DNA follows: TGTGCCAGCGCGGACAGCAACTATGGCTACACCTTC. It specifies CASADSNYGYTF.

J is TRBJ2-7 and V is TRBV7-9; 14 bases align to TRBD2. CDR3 length: 18 residues. CDR1 is SEHNR, CDR2 FQNEAQ, per germline (reference sequence). Trimming at V came to 4 bases and at J to 0 bases, leaving 8 bases not matched to a gene. The chain's CDR3 is CASSSTGLAGGNSYEQYF. The CDR3 DNA is TGTGCCAGCAGCTCAACCGGACTAGCGGGAGGTAACTCCTACGAGCAGTACTTC. Supplemented by reference TRBV7-9 and TRBJ2-7, the full variable domain reads DTGVSQNPRHKITKRGQNVTFRCDPISEHNRLYWYRQTLGQGPEFLTYFQNEAQLEKSRLLSDRFSAERPKGSFSTLEIQRTEQGDSAMYLCASSSTGLAGGNSYEQYFGPGTRLTVT.

This chain joins TRBV2 and TRBJ2-5, with 8 bases aligning to TRBD1. This CDR3 contains 12 residues. The germline CDR1 and CDR2 sequences are SNHLY and FYNNEI. With 7 bases clipped from V and 4 bases from J, the junction kept 2 bases outside the gene matches. DNA for the CDR3: TGTGCCAGCAATGGACAGGGAGAGACCCAGTACTTC. Protein product: CASNGQGETQYF.

Many counts were recorded for this clonotype. The J gene is TRBJ1-1, the V gene TRBV11-2; 8 nucleotides agree with TRBD1. Trimming removed 1 base from V and 0 bases from J; junction bases left unmatched: 1. Germline V CDR1 and CDR2: SGHAT, FQNNGV. There are 15 residues in the CDR3. This CDR3 is CASSLVGQVNTEAFF. The CDR3, as DNA: TGTGCCAGCAGCTTAGTGGGACAGGTGAACACTGAAGCTTTCTTT. The whole variable domain, remainder taken from reference TRBV11-2 and TRBJ1-1, is EAGVAQSPRYKIIEKRQSVAFWCNPISGHATLYWYQQILGQGPKLLIQFQNNGVVDDSQLPKDRFSAERLKGVDSTLKIQPAKLEDSAVYLCASSLVGQVNTEAFFGQGTRLTVV.

This chain links TRBV28 with TRBJ1-5, with D possibly being TRBD1 (5 bases). The CDR3 is 16 amino acids. The V gene lost 1 base and the J gene lost 1 base, with 11 bases spanning the gap. Per germline, CDR1 MDHEN and CDR2 SYDVKM. CDR3 protein: CASSLSGRGSNQPQHF. In DNA, the CDR3 is TGTGCCAGCAGTTTATCGGGGAGGGGAAGCAATCAGCCCCAGCATTTT.

In this sample, this clonotype turned up a few times. V usage is TRBV19 and J usage is TRBJ2-1; tentatively, D is TRBD1 or TRBD2 (5 bases each). Looked up from germline, CDR1 is LNHDA and CDR2 is SQIVND (reference sequence). Trimming shortened V by 1 base and J by 16 bases, and 17 bases separated the two germline ends. This CDR3 contains 13 residues. Here the CDR3 reads CASSIGPGRSSFF. The CDR3 bases are TGTGCCAGTAGTATAGGCCCGGGACGGAGCAGTTTCTTC.

Only a few counts were recorded for this clonotype. V is TRBV5-1 and J is TRBJ2-7, with 9 bases aligning to TRBD1. The CDR3 length is 15 residues. Germline CDR1 reads SGHRS; CDR2 reads YFSETQ. Trimming cost V 1 base and J 5 bases; bases outside gene matches: 7. The CDR3: CASSLWRTGAHEQYF. In DNA, the CDR3 is TGCGCCAGCAGCTTGTGGAGGACAGGGGCACACGAGCAGTACTTC.

This clonotype has a count of ten or more. The chain recombines TRBV7-9 with TRBJ1-1; D call uncertain. The CDR3 spans 16 residues. The germline gives CDR1 SEHNR, CDR2 FQNEAQ (reference sequence). V dropped 4 bases and J dropped 3 bases, with 18 bases sitting between them. The CDR3 region has the DNA TGTGCCAGCAGCTATAACGGGTTCTTTGGACACACTGAAGCTTTCTTT. Its translation: CASSYNGFFGHTEAFF. The full variable domain, in which reference TRBV7-9 and TRBJ1-1 provide the parts outside the CDR3, is DTGVSQNPRHKITKRGQNVTFRCDPISEHNRLYWYRQTLGQGPEFLTYFQNEAQLEKSRLLSDRFSAERPKGSFSTLEIQRTEQGDSAMYLCASSYNGFFGHTEAFFGQGTRLTVV.

J is TRBJ2-1 and V is TRBV19; 9 positions agree with TRBD1. The CDR3 length is 14 residues. V shed 3 bases and J 8 bases; nucleotides not matched to a gene: 5. Germline lookup yields CDR1 LNHDA and CDR2 SQIVND (reference sequence). CDR3 loop: CASSIGQGYDEQFF. The DNA of the CDR3 is TGTGCCAGTAGTATTGGACAGGGGTACGATGAGCAGTTCTTC. Looking up the rest from reference TRBV19 and TRBJ2-1 gives the full variable domain: DGGITQSPKYLFRKEGQNVTLSCEQNLNHDAMYWYRQDPGQGLRLIYYSQIVNDFQKGDIAEGYSVSREKKESFPLTVTSAQKNPTAFYLCASSIGQGYDEQFFGPGTRLTVL.

The chain links TRBV6-5 to TRBJ2-7; 12 bases fit TRBD2. This CDR3 contains 16 residues. Germline loops: CDR1 MNHEY, CDR2 SVGAGI. The J segment lost 1 base and the V segment lost 6 bases, leaving 7 bases of the junction unmatched. The CDR3 nucleotides are TGTGCCAGCAGCGGTACTAGCGGGGGGCTTTCCTACGAGCAGTACTTC. This codes for CASSGTSGGLSYEQYF.

This clonotype was counted ten times or more. The gene calls are TRBV5-1 and TRBJ2-3; 15 bases fit TRBD2. This CDR3 contains 17 residues. Germline lookup yields CDR1 SGHRS and CDR2 YFSETQ. Trimming at V came to 0 bases and at J to 3 bases, leaving 2 bases not matched to a gene. CDR3 region: CASSLGGTSGRTDTQYF. CDR3 DNA sequence: TGCGCCAGCAGCTTGGGGGGGACTAGCGGGAGGACAGATACGCAGTATTTT.

In its sample, this clonotype was seen many times. J is TRBJ1-6 and V is TRBV20-1; no definite D call. V lost 0 bases, J lost 0 bases, and 15 bases lay in between. CDR1 and CDR2 (germline): DFQATT, SNEGSKA (reference sequence). The CDR3 totals 18 residues. The CDR3 DNA sequence: TGCAGTGCTAGAGATCGGAGTAAGGGAGCCTCCTATAATTCACCCCTCCACTTT. It specifies CSARDRSKGASYNSPLHF.

The gene calls are TRBV2 and TRBJ1-5; 8 bases align to TRBD1. Trimming at V came to 6 bases and at J to 4 bases, leaving 8 bases not matched to a gene. The length of the CDR3 is 15 residues. Per the germline V gene, CDR1 is SNHLY and CDR2 is FYNNEI. CDR3 residues: CASRAGTGLNQPQHF. The CDR3 nucleotides are TGTGCCAGCAGGGCTGGGACAGGCCTAAATCAGCCCCAGCATTTT.

This clonotype was seen ten or more times. The chain links TRBV29-1 to TRBJ2-5; D remains ambiguous. V lost 4 bases to trimming and J lost 4 bases, with 13 bases between them. Germline CDR1 is SQVTM and CDR2 is ANQGSEA. CDR3 length: 13 amino acids. The CDR3 region is CSVAPQARETQYF. Written as DNA, the CDR3 is TGCAGCGTTGCCCCACAAGCGCGAGAGACCCAGTACTTC.

This clonotype was recorded at least ten times. This sequence joins TRBV7-2 and TRBJ1-3, with 7 bases aligning to TRBD1. This CDR3 contains 17 residues. V dropped 5 bases and J dropped 0; count of bases not matched to a gene: 10. The germline V gene has CDR1 SGHTA and CDR2 FQGNSA. This CDR3 reads CASSTKTGRVSGNTIYF. CDR3 DNA sequence: TGTGCCAGCAGCACCAAGACAGGGCGAGTCTCTGGAAACACCATATATTTT.